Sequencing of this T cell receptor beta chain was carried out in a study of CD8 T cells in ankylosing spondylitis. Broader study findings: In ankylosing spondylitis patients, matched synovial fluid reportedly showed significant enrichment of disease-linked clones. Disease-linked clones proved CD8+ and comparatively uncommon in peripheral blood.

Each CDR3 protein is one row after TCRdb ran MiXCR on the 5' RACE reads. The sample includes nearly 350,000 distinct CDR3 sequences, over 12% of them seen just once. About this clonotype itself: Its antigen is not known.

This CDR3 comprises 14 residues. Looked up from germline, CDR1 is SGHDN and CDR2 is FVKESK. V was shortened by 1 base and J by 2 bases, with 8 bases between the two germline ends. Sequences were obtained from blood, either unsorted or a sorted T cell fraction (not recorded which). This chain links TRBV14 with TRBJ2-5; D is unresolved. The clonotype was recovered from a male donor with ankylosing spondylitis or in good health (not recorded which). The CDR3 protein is CASSQGLAQETQYF. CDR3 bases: TGTGCCAGCAGCCAAGGACTGGCACAAGAGACCCAGTACTTC.